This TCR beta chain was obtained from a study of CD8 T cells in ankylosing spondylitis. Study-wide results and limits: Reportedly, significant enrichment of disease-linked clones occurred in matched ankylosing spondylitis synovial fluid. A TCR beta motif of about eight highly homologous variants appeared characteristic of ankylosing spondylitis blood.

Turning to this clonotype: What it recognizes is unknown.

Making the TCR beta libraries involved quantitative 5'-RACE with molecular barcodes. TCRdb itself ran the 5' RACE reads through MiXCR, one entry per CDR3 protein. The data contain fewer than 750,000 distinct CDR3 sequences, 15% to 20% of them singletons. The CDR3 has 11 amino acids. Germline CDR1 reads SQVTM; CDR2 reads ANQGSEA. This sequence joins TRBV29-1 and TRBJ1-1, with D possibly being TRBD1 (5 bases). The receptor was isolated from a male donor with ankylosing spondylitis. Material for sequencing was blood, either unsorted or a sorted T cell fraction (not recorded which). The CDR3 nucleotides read TGCAGTTGGGGGAAGAACACTGAAGCTTTCTTT. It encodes CSWGKNTEAFF. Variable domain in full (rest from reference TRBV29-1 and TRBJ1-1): SAVISQKPSRDICQRGTSLTIQCQVDSQVTMMFWYRQQPGQSLTLIATANQGSEATYESGFVIDKFPISRPNLTFSTLTVSNMSPEDSSIYLCSWGKNTEAFFGQGTRLTVV.